This paragraph reports one T cell receptor (beta chain). Method: immunoSEQ multiplex PCR; TCRdb's copy keeps in-frame clones and lacks some. Of about 110,000 clones in the sample, about 94% were seen once. The data stem from a study of T cell changes during pregnancy in multiple sclerosis. Sequences were derived from peripheral blood, sampled in the third trimester of pregnancy. The clonotype comes from a female donor with multiple sclerosis, enrolled in a pregnancy study.

The CDR3 reads CASSPPVVSGTLWDTQYF. The CDR3 DNA is TGTGCCAGCTCACCACCGGTGGTAAGCGGGACCCTTTGGGATACGCAGTATTTT. The chain links TRBV18 to TRBJ2-3; TRBD2 agrees at 7 bases. V dropped 0 bases and J dropped 6; count of bases not matched to a gene: 15. CDR1 and CDR2 (germline): KGHSH, LQKENI. The CDR3 runs to 18 residues.